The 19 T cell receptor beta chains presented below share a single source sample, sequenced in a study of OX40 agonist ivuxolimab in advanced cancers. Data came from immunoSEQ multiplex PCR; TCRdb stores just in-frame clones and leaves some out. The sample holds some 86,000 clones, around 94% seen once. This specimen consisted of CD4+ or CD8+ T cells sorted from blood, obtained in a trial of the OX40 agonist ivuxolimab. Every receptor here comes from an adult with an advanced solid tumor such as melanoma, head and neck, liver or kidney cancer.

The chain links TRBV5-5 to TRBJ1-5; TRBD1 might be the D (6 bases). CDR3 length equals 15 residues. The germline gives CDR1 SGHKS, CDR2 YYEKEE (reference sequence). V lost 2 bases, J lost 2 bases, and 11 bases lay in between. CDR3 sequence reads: CASSFLQGGNQPQHF. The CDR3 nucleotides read TGTGCCAGCAGCTTTCTACAGGGCGGCAATCAGCCCCAGCATTTT.

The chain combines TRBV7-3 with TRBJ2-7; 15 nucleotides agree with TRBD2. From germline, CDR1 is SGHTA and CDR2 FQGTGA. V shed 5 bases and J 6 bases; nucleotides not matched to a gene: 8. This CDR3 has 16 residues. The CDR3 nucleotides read TGTGCCAGCAGCCCAGGACTAGCGGGAGGGCCCGGCGAGCAGTACTTC. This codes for CASSPGLAGGPGEQYF.

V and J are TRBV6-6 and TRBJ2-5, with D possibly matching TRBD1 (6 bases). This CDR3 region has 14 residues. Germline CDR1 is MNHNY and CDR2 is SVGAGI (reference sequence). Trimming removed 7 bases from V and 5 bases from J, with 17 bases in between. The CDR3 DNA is TGTGCCAGCATTGACAGGTATTCGGCGGAGACCCAGTACTTC. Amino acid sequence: CASIDRYSAETQYF.

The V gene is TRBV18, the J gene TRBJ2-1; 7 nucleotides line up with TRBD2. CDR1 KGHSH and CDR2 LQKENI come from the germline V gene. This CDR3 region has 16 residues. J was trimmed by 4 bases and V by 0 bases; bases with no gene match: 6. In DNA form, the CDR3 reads TGTGCCAGCTCACCACCGGGAACTAGCGCTTACAATGAGCAGTTCTTC. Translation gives CASSPPGTSAYNEQFF.

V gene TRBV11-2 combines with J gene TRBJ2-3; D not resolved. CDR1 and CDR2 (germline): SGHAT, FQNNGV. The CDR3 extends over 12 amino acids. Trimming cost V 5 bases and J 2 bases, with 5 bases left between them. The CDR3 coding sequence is TGTGCCAGCAGCCAAGACACAGATACGCAGTATTTT. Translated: CASSQDTDTQYF.

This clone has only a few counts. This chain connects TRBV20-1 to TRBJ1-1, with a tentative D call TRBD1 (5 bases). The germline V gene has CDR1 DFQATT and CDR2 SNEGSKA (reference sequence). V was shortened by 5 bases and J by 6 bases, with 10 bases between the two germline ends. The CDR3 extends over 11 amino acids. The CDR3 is CSAPMGAEAFF. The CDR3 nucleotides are TGCAGTGCTCCCATGGGGGCTGAAGCTTTCTTT.

The CDR3, as DNA: TGTGCCAGCAGCTTAAGGGGGTCCCCCCTCCACTTT. This translates into CASSLRGSPLHF. The V call is TRBV7-9, the J call TRBJ1-6, with TRBD1 as a possible D gene (6 bases). The length of the CDR3 is 12 residues. Germline values: CDR1 SEHNR, CDR2 FQNEAQ (reference sequence). V lost 2 bases to trimming and J lost 13 bases, with 9 bases between them.

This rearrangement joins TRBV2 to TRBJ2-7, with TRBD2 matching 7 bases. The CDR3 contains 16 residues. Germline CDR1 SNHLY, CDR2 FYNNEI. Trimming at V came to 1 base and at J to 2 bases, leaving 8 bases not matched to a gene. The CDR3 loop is CASSEGAGRFPYEQYF. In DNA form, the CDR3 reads TGTGCCAGCAGTGAAGGAGCGGGGAGATTTCCCTACGAGCAGTACTTC.

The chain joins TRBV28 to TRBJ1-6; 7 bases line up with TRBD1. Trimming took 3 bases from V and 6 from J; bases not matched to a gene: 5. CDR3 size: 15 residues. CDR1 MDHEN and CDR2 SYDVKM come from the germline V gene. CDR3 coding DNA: TGTGCCAGCAGTTTGTCTGGACAGGCTAATTCACCCCTCCACTTT. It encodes CASSLSGQANSPLHF.

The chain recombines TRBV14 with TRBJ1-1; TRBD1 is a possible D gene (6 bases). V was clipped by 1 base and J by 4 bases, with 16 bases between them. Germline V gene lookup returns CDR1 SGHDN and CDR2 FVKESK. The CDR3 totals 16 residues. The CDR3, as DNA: TGTGCCAGCAGCCAAGCCGGAACAGGGAAAGGCACTGAAGCTTTCTTT. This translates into CASSQAGTGKGTEAFF.

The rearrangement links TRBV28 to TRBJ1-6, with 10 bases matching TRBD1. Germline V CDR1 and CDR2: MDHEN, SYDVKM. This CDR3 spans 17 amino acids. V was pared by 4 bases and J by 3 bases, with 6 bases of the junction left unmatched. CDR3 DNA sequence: TGTGCCAGCAGTTCTCCGGGACAGGGGTACTATAATTCACCCCTCCACTTT. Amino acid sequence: CASSSPGQGYYNSPLHF.

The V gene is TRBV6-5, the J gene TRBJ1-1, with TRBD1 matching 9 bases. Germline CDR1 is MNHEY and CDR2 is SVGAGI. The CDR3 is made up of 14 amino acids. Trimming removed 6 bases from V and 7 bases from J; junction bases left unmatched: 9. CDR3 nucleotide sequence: TGTGCCAGCAGCCACGGACAGGGGCGGATTGAAGCTTTCTTT. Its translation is CASSHGQGRIEAFF.

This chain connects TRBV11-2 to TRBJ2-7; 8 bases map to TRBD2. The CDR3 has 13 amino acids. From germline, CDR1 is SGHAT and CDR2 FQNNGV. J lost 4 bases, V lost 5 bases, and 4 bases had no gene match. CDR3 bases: TGTGCCAGCAGCCATCAGCGGGGGTACGAGCAGTACTTC. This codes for CASSHQRGYEQYF.

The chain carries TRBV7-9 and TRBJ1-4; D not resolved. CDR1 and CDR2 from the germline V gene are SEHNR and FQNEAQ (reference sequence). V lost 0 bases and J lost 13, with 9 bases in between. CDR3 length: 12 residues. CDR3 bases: TGTGCCAGCAGCTTAGCTGAGACGGGACTGTTTTTT. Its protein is CASSLAETGLFF.

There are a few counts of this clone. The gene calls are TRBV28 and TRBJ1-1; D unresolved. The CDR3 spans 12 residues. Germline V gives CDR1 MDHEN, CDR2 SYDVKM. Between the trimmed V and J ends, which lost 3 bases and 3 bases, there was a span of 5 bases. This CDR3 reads CASSFVYTEAFF. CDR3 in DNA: TGTGCCAGCAGTTTCGTGTACACTGAAGCTTTCTTT.

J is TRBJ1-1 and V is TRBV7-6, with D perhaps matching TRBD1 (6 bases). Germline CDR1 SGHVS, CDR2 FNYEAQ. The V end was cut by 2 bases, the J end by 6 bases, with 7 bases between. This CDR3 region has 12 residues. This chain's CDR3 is CASSLQGSEAFF. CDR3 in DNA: TGTGCCAGCAGCTTACAGGGGTCTGAAGCTTTCTTT.

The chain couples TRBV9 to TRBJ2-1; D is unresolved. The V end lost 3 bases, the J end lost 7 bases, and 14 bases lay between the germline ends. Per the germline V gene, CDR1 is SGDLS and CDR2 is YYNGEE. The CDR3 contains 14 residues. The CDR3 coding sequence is TGTGCCAGCAGCGCTGAAGGGCAATTGAATGAGCAGTTCTTC. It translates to CASSAEGQLNEQFF.

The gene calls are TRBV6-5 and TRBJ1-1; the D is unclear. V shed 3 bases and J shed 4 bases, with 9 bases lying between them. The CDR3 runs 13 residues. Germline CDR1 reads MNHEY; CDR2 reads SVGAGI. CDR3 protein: CASSYRGSTEAFF. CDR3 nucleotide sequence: TGTGCCAGCAGTTATCGAGGGAGCACTGAAGCTTTCTTT.

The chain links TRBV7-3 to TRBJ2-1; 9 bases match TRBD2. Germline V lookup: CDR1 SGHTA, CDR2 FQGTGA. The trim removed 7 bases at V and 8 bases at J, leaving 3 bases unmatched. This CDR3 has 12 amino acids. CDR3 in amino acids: CASTAGGDEQFF. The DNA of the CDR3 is TGTGCCAGCACAGCGGGGGGAGATGAGCAGTTCTTC.